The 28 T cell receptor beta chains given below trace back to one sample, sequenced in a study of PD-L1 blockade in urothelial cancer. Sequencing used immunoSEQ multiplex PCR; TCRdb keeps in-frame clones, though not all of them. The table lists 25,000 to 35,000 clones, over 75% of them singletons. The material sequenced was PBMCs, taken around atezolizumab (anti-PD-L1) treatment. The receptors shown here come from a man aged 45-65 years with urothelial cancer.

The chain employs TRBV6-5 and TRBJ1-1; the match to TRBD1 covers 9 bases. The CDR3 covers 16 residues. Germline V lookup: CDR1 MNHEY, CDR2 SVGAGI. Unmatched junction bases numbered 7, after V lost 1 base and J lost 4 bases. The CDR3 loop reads CASSYWGQGVSTEAFF. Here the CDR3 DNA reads TGTGCCAGCAGTTACTGGGGACAGGGTGTCAGCACTGAAGCTTTCTTT.

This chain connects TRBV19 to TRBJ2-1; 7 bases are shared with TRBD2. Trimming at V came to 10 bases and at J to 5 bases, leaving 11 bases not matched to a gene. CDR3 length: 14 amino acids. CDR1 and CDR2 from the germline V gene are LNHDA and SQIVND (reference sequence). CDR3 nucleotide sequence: TGTGCCACCTCAAAGCGGGGAACCGACAATGAGCAGTTCTTC. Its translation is CATSKRGTDNEQFF.

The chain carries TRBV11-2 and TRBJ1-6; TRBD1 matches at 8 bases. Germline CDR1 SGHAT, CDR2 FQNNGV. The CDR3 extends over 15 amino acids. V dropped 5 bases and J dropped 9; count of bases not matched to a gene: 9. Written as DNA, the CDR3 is TGTGCCAGCAGCCCCGGGACAGGACAGGGTTCACCCCTCCACTTT. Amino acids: CASSPGTGQGSPLHF.

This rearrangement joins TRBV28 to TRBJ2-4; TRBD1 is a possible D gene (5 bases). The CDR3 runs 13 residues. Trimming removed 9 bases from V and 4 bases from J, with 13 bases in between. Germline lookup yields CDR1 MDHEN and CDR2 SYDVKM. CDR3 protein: CASAVTAKNIQYF. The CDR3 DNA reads TGTGCCAGTGCCGTGACAGCAAAAAACATTCAGTACTTC. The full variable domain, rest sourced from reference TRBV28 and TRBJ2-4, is DVKVTQSSRYLVKRTGEKVFLECVQDMDHENMFWYRQDPGLGLRLIYFSYDVKMKEKGDIPEGYSVSREKKERFSLILESASTNQTSMYLCASAVTAKNIQYFGAGTRLSVL.

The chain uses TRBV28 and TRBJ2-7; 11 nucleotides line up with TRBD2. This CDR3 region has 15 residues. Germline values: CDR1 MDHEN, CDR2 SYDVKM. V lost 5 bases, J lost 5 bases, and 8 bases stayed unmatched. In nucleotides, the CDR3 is TGTGCCAGCAGTCAGACTAGCGGGATCACCGACGAGCAGTACTTC. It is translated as CASSQTSGITDEQYF.

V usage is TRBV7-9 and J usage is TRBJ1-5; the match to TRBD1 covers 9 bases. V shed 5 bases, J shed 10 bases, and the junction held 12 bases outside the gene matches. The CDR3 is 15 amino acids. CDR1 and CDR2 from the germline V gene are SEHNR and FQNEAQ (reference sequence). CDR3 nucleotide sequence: TGTGCCAGCAGCGCAGCCGGGACAGGGATCCCTCCCCAGCATTTT. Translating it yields CASSAAGTGIPPQHF.

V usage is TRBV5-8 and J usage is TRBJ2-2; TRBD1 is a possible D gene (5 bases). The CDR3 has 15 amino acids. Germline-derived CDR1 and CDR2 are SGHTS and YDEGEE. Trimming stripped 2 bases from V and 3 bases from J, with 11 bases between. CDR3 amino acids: CASSFKQAYTGELFF. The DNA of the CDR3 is TGTGCCAGCAGCTTCAAACAGGCCTACACCGGGGAGCTGTTTTTT.

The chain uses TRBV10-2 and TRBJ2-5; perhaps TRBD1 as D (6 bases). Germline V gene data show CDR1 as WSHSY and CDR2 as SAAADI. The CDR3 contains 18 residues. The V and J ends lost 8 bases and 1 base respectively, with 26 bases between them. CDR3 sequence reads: CASSVQGSLGSSQETQYF. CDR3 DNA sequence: TGCGCCAGCTCGGTCCAGGGGTCCCTTGGGTCAAGCCAAGAGACCCAGTACTTC.

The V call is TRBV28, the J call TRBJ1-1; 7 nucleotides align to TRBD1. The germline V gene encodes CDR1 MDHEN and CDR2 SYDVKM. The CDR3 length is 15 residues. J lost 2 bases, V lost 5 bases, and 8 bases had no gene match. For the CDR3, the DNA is TGTGCCAGCAGTCTAGGGGGACAGCCTAACACTGAAGCTTTCTTT. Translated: CASSLGGQPNTEAFF.

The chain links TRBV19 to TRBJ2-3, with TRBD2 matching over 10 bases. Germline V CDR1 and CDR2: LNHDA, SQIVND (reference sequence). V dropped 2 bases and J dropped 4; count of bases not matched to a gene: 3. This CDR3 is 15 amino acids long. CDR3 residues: CASSILAGEADTQYF. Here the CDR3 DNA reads TGTGCCAGTAGTATACTAGCGGGAGAGGCAGATACGCAGTATTTT.

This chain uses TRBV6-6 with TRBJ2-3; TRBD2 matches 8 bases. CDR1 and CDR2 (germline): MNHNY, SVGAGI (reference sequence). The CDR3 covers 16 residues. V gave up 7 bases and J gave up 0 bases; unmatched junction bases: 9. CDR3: CASKELAGPSTDTQYF. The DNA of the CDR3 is TGTGCCAGCAAGGAATTAGCGGGGCCTAGCACAGATACGCAGTATTTT.

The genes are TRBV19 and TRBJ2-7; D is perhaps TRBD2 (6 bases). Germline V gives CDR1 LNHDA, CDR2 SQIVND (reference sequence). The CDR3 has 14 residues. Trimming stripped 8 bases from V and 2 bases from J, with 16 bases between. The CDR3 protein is CASALTWGAYEQYF. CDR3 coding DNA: TGTGCCAGTGCCCTAACTTGGGGGGCCTACGAGCAGTACTTC.

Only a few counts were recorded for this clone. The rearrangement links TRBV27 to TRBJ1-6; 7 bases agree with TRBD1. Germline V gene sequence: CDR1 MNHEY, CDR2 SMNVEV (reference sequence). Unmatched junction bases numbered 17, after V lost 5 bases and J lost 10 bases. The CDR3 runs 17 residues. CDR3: CASSPTPLTGYRSPLHF. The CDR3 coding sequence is TGTGCCAGCAGTCCCACCCCCTTGACAGGGTATCGGTCACCCCTCCACTTT.

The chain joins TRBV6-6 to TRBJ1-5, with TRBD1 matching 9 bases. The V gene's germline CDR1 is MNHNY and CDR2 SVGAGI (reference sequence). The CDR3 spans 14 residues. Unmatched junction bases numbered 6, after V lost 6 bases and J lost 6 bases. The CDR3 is CASRLGTGRQPQHF. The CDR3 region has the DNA TGTGCCAGCAGACTCGGGACAGGGCGTCAGCCCCAGCATTTT.

In DNA, the CDR3 is TGTGCCAGCAGAGGGACAGGGGCAGAGACCCAGTACTTC. It is translated as CASRGTGAETQYF. The chain uses TRBV6-5 and TRBJ2-5, with 10 bases lining up with TRBD1. The J segment lost 4 bases and the V segment lost 6 bases, leaving 2 bases of the junction unmatched. CDR1 MNHEY and CDR2 SVGAGI come from the germline V gene. The CDR3 has 13 residues.

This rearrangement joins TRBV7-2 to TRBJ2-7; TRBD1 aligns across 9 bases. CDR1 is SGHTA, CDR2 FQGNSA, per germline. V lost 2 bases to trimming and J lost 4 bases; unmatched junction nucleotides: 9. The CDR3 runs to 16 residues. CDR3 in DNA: TGTGCCAGCAGCTTATATACAGGGGGCTTTAGGTACGAGCAGTACTTC. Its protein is CASSLYTGGFRYEQYF.

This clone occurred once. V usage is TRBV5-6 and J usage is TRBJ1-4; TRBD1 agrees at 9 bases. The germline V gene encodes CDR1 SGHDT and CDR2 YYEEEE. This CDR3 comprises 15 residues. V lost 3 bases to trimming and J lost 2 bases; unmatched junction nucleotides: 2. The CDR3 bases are TGTGCCAGCAGCTGGGGGACAGGGACTAATGAAAAACTGTTTTTT. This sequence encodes CASSWGTGTNEKLFF.

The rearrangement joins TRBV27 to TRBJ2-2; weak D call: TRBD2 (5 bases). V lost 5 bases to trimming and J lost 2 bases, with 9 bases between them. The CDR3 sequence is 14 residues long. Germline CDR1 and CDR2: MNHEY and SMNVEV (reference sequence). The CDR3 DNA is TGTGCCAGCAGTAGAGGGCTCAACACCGGGGAGCTGTTTTTT. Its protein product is CASSRGLNTGELFF.

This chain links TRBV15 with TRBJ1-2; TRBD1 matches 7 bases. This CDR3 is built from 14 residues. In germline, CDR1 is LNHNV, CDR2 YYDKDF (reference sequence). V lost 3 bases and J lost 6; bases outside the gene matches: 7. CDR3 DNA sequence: TGTGCCACCAGCAGGGACTGGGACAGAGATGGCTACACCTTC. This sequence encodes CATSRDWDRDGYTF.

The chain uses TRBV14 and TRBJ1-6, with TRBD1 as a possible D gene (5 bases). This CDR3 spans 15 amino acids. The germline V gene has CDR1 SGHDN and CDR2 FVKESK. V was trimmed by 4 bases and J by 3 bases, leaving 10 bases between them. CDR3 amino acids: CASSPRQGYNSPLHF. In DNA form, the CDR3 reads TGTGCCAGCAGCCCCCGGCAGGGCTATAATTCACCCCTCCACTTT.

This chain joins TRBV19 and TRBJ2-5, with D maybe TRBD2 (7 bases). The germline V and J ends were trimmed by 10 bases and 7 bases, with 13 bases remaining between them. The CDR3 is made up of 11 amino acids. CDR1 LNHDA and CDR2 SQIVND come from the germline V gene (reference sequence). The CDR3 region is CATRRGGTQYF. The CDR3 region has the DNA TGTGCCACCAGGAGGGGGGGGACCCAGTACTTC.

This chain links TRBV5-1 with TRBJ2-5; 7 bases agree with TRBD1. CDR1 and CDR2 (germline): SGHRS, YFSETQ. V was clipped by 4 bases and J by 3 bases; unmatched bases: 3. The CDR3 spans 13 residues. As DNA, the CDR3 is TGCGCCAGCAGCAAAGGGACAGAAGAGACCCAGTACTTC. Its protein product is CASSKGTEETQYF.

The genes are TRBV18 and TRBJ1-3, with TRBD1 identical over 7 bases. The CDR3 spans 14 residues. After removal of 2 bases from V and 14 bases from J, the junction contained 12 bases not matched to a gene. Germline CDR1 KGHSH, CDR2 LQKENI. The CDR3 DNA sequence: TGTGCCAGCTCACCATCGAGACAGGGTTTTGCCTTATATTTT. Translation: CASSPSRQGFALYF.

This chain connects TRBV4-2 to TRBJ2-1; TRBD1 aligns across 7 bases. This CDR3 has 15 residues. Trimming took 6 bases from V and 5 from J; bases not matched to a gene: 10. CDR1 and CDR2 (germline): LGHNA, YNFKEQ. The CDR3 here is CASRPSGTAHNEQFF. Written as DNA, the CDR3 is TGTGCCAGCAGACCGTCCGGGACAGCGCACAATGAGCAGTTCTTC.

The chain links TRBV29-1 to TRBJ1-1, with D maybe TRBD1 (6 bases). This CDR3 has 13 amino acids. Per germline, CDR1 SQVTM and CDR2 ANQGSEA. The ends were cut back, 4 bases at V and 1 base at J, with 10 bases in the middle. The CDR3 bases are TGCAGCGTTGCCGGACAGAGGAACACTGAAGCTTTCTTT. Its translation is CSVAGQRNTEAFF.

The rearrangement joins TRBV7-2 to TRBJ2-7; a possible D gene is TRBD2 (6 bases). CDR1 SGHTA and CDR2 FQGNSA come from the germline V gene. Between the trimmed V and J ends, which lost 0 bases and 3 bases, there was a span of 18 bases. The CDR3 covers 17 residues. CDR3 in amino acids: CASSLARGGALGYEQYF. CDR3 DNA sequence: TGTGCCAGCAGCTTAGCCCGAGGAGGGGCGCTTGGCTACGAGCAGTACTTC.

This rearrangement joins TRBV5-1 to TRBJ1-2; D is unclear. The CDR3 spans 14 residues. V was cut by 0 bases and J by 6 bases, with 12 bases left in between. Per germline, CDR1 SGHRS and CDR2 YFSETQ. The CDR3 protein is CASSLDGLADGYTF. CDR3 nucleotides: TGCGCCAGCAGCTTGGATGGCCTCGCGGATGGCTACACCTTC. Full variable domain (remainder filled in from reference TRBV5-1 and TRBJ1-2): KAGVTQTPRYLIKTRGQQVTLSCSPISGHRSVSWYQQTPGQGLQFLFEYFSETQRNKGNFPGRFSGRQFSNSRSEMNVSTLELGDSALYLCASSLDGLADGYTFGSGTRLTVV.

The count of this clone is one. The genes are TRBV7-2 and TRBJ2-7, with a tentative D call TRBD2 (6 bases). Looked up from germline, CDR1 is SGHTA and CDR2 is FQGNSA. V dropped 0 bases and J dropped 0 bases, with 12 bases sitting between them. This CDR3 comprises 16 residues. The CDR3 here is CASSLAAAGYSYEQYF. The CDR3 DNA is TGTGCCAGCAGCTTAGCGGCCGCGGGGTACTCCTACGAGCAGTACTTC.